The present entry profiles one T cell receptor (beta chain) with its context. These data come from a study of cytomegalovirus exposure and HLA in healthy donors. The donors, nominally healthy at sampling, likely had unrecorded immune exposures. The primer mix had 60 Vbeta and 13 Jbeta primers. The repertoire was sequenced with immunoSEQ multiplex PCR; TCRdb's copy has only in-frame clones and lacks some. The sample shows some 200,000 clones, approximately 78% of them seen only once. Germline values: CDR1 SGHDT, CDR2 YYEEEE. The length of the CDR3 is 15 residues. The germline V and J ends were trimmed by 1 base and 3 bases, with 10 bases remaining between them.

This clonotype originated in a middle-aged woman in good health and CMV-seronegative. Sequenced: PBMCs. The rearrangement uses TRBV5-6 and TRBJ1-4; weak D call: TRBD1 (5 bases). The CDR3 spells CASSLSGTANEKLFF. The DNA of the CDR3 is TGTGCCAGCAGCTTGTCGGGGACTGCTAATGAAAAACTGTTTTTT.